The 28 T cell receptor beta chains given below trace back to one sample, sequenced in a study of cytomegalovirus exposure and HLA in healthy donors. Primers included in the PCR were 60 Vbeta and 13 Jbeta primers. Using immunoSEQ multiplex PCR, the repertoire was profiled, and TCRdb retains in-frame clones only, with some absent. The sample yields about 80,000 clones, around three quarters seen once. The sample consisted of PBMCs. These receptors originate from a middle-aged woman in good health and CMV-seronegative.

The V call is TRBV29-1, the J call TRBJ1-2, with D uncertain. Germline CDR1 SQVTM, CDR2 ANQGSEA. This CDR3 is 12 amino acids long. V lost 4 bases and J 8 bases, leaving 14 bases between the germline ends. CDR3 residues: CSVAGLPLGYTF. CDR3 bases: TGCAGCGTTGCCGGACTACCGCTCGGCTACACCTTC.

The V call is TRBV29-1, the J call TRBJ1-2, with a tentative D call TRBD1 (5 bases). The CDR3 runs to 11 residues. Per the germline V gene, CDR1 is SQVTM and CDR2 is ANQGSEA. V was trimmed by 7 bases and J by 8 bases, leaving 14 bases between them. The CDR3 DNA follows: TGCAGCGGCGGCGACAGAGGCGGCTACACCTTC. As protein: CSGGDRGGYTF. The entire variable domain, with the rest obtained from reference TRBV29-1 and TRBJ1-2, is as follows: SAVISQKPSRDICQRGTSLTIQCQVDSQVTMMFWYRQQPGQSLTLIATANQGSEATYESGFVIDKFPISRPNLTFSTLTVSNMSPEDSSIYLCSGGDRGGYTFGSGTRLTVV.

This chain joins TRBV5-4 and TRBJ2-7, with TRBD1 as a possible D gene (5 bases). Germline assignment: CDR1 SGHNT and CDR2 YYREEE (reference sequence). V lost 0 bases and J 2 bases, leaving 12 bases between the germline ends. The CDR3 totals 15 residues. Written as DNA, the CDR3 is TGTGCCAGCAGCTTGGTAAGGGGTGGAACCTACGAGCAGTACTTC. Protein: CASSLVRGGTYEQYF.

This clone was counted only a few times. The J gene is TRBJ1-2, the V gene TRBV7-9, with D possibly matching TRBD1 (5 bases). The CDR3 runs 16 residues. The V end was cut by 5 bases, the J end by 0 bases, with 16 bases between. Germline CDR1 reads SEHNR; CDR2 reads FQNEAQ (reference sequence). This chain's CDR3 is CASSLRRGGTNYGYTF. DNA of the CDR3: TGTGCCAGCAGCCTGAGACGGGGGGGAACTAACTATGGCTACACCTTC.

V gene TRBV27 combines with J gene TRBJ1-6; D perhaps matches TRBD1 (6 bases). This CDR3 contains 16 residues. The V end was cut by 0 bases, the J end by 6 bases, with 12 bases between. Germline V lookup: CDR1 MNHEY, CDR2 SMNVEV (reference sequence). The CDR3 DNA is TGTGCCAGCAGTTTATCTGGGGGGGCGGGTAATTCACCCCTCCACTTT. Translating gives CASSLSGGAGNSPLHF.

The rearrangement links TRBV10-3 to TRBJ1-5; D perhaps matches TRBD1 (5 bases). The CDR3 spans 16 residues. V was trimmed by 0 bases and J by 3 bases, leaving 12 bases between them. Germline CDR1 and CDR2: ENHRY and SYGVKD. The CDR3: CAISESPQGINQPQHF. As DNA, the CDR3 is TGTGCCATCAGTGAGTCTCCGCAGGGAATCAATCAGCCCCAGCATTTT.

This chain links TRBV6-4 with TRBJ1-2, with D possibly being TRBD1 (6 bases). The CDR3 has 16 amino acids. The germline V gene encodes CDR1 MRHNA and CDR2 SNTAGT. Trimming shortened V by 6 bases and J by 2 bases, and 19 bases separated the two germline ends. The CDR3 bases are TGTGCCAGCAGCCCCGGCGACACAACAGGGAACTATGGCTACACCTTC. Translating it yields CASSPGDTTGNYGYTF.

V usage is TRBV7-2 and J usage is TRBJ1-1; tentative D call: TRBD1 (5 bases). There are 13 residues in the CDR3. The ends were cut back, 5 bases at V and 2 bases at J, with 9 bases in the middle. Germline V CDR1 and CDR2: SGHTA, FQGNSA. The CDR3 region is CASSLQGNTEAFF. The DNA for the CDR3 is TGTGCCAGCAGCCTGCAGGGAAACACTGAAGCTTTCTTT.

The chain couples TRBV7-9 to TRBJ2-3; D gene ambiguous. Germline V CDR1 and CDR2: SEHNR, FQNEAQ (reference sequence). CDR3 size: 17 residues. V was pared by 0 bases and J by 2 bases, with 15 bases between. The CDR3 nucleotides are TGTGCCAGCAGCTTAGCGGATAGCTCAGCTGCCACAGATACGCAGTATTTT. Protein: CASSLADSSAATDTQYF.

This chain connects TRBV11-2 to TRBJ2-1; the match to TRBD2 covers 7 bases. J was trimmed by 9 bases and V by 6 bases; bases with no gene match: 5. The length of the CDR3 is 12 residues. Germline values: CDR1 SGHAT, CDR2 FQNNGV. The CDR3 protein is CASSHRGVEQFF. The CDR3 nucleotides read TGTGCCAGCAGTCACCGGGGGGTTGAGCAGTTCTTC.

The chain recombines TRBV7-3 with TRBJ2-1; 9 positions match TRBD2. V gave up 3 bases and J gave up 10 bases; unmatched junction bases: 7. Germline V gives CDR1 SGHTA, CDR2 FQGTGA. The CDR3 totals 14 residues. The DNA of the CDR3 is TGTGCCAGCAGCTTTCAAACCGGGACTAGCGAGCAGTTCTTC. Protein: CASSFQTGTSEQFF.

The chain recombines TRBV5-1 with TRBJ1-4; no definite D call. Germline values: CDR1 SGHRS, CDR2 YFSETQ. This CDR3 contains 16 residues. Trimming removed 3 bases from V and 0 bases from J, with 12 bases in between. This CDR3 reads CASSWAGFATNEKLFF. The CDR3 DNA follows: TGCGCCAGCAGCTGGGCGGGATTTGCAACTAATGAAAAACTGTTTTTT.

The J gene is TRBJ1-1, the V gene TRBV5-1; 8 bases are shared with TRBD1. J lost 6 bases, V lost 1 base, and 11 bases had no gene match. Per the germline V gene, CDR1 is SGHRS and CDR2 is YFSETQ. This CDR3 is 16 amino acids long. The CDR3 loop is CASSLSQGARSSEAFF. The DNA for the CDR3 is TGCGCCAGCAGCTTGTCCCAGGGGGCGCGAAGTTCTGAAGCTTTCTTT. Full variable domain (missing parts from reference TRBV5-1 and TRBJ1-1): KAGVTQTPRYLIKTRGQQVTLSCSPISGHRSVSWYQQTPGQGLQFLFEYFSETQRNKGNFPGRFSGRQFSNSRSEMNVSTLELGDSALYLCASSLSQGARSSEAFFGQGTRLTVV.

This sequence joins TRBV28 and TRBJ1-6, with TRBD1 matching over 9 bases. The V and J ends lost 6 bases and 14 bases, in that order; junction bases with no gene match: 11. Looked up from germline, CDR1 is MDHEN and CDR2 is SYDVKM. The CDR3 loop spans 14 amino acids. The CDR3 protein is CASRGTGTFVTLHF. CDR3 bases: TGTGCCAGCAGGGGGACAGGGACCTTTGTGACCCTCCACTTT.

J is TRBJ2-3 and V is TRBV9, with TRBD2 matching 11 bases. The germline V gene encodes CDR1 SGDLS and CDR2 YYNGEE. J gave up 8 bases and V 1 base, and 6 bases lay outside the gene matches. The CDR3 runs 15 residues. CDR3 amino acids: CASSVFSGRAGTQYF. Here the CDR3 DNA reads TGTGCCAGCAGCGTATTTAGCGGGAGGGCCGGTACGCAGTATTTT.

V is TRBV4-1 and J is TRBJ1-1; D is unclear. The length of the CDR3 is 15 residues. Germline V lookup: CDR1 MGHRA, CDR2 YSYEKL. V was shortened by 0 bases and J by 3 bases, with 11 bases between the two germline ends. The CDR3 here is CASSQDIGLDTEAFF. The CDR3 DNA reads TGCGCCAGCAGCCAAGATATCGGGTTGGACACTGAAGCTTTCTTT.

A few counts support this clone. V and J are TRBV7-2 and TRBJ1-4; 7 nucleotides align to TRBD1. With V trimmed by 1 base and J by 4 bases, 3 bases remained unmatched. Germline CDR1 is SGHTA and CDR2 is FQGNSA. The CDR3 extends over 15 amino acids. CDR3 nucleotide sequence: TGTGCCAGCAGCTTAGGGGACAGCAATAATGAAAAACTGTTTTTT. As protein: CASSLGDSNNEKLFF.

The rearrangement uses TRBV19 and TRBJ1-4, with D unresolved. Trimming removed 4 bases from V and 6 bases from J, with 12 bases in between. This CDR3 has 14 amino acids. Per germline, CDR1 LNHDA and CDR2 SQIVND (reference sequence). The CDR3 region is CASSTRTGDEKLFF. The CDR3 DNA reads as TGTGCCAGTAGTACCCGGACCGGGGATGAAAAACTGTTTTTT.

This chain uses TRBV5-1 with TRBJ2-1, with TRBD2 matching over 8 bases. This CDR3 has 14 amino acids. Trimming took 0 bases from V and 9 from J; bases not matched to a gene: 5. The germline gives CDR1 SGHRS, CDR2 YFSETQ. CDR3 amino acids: CASSLDGRVGEQFF. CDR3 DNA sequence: TGCGCCAGCAGCTTGGACGGGAGGGTAGGTGAGCAGTTCTTC. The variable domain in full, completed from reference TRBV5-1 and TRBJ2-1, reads KAGVTQTPRYLIKTRGQQVTLSCSPISGHRSVSWYQQTPGQGLQFLFEYFSETQRNKGNFPGRFSGRQFSNSRSEMNVSTLELGDSALYLCASSLDGRVGEQFFGPGTRLTVL.

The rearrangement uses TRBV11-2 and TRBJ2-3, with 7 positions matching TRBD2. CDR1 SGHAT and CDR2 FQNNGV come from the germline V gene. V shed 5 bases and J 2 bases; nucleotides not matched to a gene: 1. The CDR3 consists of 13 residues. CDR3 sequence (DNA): TGTGCCAGCAGCGCGGGGGTCACAGATACGCAGTATTTT. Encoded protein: CASSAGVTDTQYF.

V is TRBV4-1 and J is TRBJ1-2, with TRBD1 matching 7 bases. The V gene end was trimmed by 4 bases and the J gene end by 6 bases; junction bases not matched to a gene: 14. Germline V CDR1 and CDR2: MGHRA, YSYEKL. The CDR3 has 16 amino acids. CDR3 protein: CASSPAQDREQDGYTF. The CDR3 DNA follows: TGCGCCAGCAGCCCCGCCCAAGACAGGGAGCAGGATGGCTACACCTTC.

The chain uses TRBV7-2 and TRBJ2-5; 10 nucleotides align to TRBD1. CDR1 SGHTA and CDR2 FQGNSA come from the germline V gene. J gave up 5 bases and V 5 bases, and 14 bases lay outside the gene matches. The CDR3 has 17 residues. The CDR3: CASSPRPRTGGEETQYF. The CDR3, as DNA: TGTGCCAGCAGCCCCCGCCCGCGGACAGGGGGAGAGGAGACCCAGTACTTC.

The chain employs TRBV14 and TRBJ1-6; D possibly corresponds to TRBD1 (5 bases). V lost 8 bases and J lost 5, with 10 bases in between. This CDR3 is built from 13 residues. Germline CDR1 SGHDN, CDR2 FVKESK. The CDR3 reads CASRPGNNSPLHF. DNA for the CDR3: TGTGCCAGCCGTCCAGGGAATAATTCACCCCTCCACTTT.

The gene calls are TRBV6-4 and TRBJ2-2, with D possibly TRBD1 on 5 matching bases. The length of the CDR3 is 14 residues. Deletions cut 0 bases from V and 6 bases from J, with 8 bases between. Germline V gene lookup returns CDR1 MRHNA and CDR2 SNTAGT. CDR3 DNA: TGTGCCAGCAGTGACTCGTGGGGCCCCGGGGAGCTGTTTTTT. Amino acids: CASSDSWGPGELFF.

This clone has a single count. The CDR3 DNA sequence: TGTGCCAGCAGCTGGGGAACGACAGGGACCTCTAATGAAAAACTGTTTTTT. Amino acids: CASSWGTTGTSNEKLFF. The V gene is TRBV5-4, the J gene TRBJ1-4; 7 bases map to TRBD1. Germline loops: CDR1 SGHNT, CDR2 YYREEE (reference sequence). The CDR3 has 17 residues. V lost 3 bases and J lost 3; bases outside the gene matches: 11.

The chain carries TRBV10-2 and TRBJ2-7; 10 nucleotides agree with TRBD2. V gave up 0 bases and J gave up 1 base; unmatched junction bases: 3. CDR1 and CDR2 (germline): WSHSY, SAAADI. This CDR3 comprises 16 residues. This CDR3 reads CASSESERGGSYEQYF. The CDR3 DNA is TGCGCCAGCAGTGAGTCCGAGCGGGGGGGTTCCTACGAGCAGTACTTC.

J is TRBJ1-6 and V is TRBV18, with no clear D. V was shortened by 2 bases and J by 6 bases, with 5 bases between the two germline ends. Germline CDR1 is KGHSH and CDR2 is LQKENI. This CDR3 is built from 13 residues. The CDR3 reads CASSPNRNSPLHF. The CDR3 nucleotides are TGTGCCAGCTCACCAAATCGTAATTCACCCCTCCACTTT.

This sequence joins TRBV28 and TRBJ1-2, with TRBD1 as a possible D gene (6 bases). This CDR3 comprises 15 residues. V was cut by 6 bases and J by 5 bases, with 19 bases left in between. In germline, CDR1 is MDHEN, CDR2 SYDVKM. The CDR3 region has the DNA TGTGCCAGCAGGGAACAGACAGGAATGGAGTATGGCTACACCTTC. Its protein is CASREQTGMEYGYTF.